This is a list of T cell receptor beta chains from one sample in a study of shared clonotypes between healthy human individuals. Assay used: immunoSEQ multiplex PCR; TCRdb lists only in-frame clones, some missing. The sample carries hundreds of thousands of clones, roughly 92% recorded once. Sequences were obtained from naive CD8+ T cells sorted from blood. The origin of the receptors is a man in his thirties or forties in good health. Both conserved end residues are part of each CDR3. The D gene is left open where the match is weak. The size field is filled for only some rows; it gives once, few, many or a size class.

d_gene	v_gene	j_gene	abundance	CDR3aa	CDR3nt
-	TRBV5-6	TRBJ1-1	once	CASSLSVAGEDTEAFF	TGTGCCAGCAGCTTGTCGGTGGCAGGGGAGGACACTGAAGCTTTCTTT
TRBD2	TRBV9	TRBJ2-3	-	CASSSPRLREGRYGGTDTQYF	TGTGCCAGTAGCTCCCCCCGGTTGCGGGAGGGTAGGTATGGCGGCACAGATACGCAGTATTTT
-	TRBV6-1	TRBJ1-5	few	CASTLSGPNQPQHF	TGTGCCAGCACCCTTTCCGGCCCTAATCAGCCCCAGCATTTT
TRBD1	TRBV7-9	TRBJ2-7	few	CASSSVGDRGEQYF	TGTGCCAGCAGCTCCGTCGGGGACAGGGGCGAGCAGTACTTC
-	TRBV29-1	TRBJ2-5	-	CSVERGEETQYF	TGCAGCGTTGAAAGGGGAGAAGAGACCCAGTACTTC
-	TRBV4-1	TRBJ1-2	-	CASSQGDLAQLYGYTF	TGCGCCAGCAGCCAAGGGGATCTGGCCCAGTTATATGGCTACACCTTC
-	TRBV19	TRBJ1-5	-	CASSIGPPGGNQPQHF	TGTGCCAGTAGTATAGGTCCTCCGGGGGGAAATCAGCCCCAGCATTTT
-	TRBV6-1	TRBJ1-2	-	CATTLSSYTF	TGTGCCACGACACTATCGAGCTACACCTTC
-	TRBV11-2	TRBJ2-7	many	CASSTLGEQYF	TGTGCCAGCAGCACCCTAGGCGAGCAGTACTTC
TRBD2	TRBV14	TRBJ2-2	-	CASSQGWLAGYTGELFF	TGTGCCAGCAGCCAAGGGTGGCTAGCGGGATACACCGGGGAGCTGTTTTTT
-	TRBV15	TRBJ1-5	-	CATSRRSSNQPQHF	TGTGCCACCAGCAGGAGGAGTAGCAATCAGCCCCAGCATTTT
-	TRBV16	TRBJ2-2	-	CASSQEPNTGELFF	TGTGCCAGCAGCCAAGAACCAAACACCGGGGAGCTGTTTTTT
-	TRBV30	TRBJ1-2	-	CAWSASGTFGYGYTF	TGTGCCTGGAGTGCTTCCGGGACCTTCGGCTATGGCTACACCTTC
TRBD2	TRBV7-9	TRBJ2-1	-	CASSLPGGVEQFF	TGTGCCAGCAGCTTACCCGGGGGGGTTGAGCAGTTCTTC
-	TRBV27	TRBJ2-6	-	CASSPFRGAGANVLTF	TGTGCCAGCAGTCCTTTTAGGGGGGCAGGGGCCAACGTCCTGACTTTC
-	TRBV28	TRBJ2-1	-	CASSLYPNSYNEQFF	TGTGCCAGCAGTTTATACCCCAACTCCTACAATGAGCAGTTCTTC
-	TRBV5-1	TRBJ1-2	-	CASSLDLGSYGYTF	TGCGCCAGCAGCTTGGACTTGGGGAGCTATGGCTACACCTTC
-	TRBV7-9	TRBJ1-6	-	CASSLESPATNSPLHF	TGTGCCAGCAGCTTAGAGTCGCCGGCGACAAATTCACCCCTCCACTTT
-	TRBV7-9	TRBJ2-7	-	CASSPSPEEWIKQYF	TGTGCCAGCAGCCCGTCCCCCGAAGAGTGGATCAAGCAGTACTTC
TRBD1	TRBV7-2	TRBJ1-2	-	CASSLATGTDRVSYGYTF	TGTGCCAGCAGCTTAGCGACCGGTACAGACAGGGTGAGCTATGGCTACACCTTC
-	TRBV9	TRBJ2-1	-	CASSVENNEQFF	TGTGCCAGCAGCGTAGAGAACAATGAGCAGTTCTTC
-	TRBV15	TRBJ1-2	-	CATSTPETANSYGYTF	TGTGCCACCAGCACACCAGAGACGGCTAATTCCTATGGCTACACCTTC
TRBD2	TRBV2	TRBJ2-7	once	CASSPSGSSYEQYF	TGTGCCAGCAGTCCTAGCGGAAGCTCCTACGAGCAGTACTTC
TRBD1	TRBV19	TRBJ1-5	-	CASSGGTGSVNQPQHF	TGTGCCAGTAGTGGAGGGACAGGATCGGTCAATCAGCCCCAGCATTTT
-	TRBV7-8	TRBJ2-7	once	CASSPKTRLHEQYF	TGTGCCAGCAGCCCTAAAACTAGACTCCACGAGCAGTACTTC
-	TRBV7-9	TRBJ2-1	once	CASSPHPKGAPNEQFF	TGTGCCAGCAGCCCCCACCCGAAGGGAGCGCCCAATGAGCAGTTCTTC
-	TRBV9	TRBJ1-4	once	CASSATTDLDEKLFF	TGTGCCAGCAGCGCCACGACAGACCTGGATGAAAAACTGTTTTTT
-	TRBV23-1	TRBJ2-5	-	CASQPEEGREETQYF	TGCGCCAGCCAACCCGAAGAAGGCAGGGAAGAGACCCAGTACTTC
-	TRBV4-1	TRBJ2-5	once	CASSQDRVGSGETQYF	TGCGCCAGCAGCCAAGATCGAGTGGGATCGGGAGAGACCCAGTACTTC
TRBD2	TRBV10-3	TRBJ2-3	-	CAISGGGISTDTQYF	TGTGCCATCAGTGGGGGGGGAATAAGCACAGATACGCAGTATTTT
-	TRBV29-1	TRBJ1-1	-	CSVVGGKNTEAFF	TGCAGCGTTGTAGGGGGAAAGAACACTGAAGCTTTCTTT
-	TRBV7-8	TRBJ2-3	-	CASSLVEDTQYF	TGTGCCAGCAGCTTAGTAGAAGATACGCAGTATTTT
-	TRBV7-9	TRBJ2-7	-	CASSSQGITYEQYF	TGTGCCAGCAGCTCGCAGGGTATCACCTACGAGCAGTACTTC
-	TRBV14	TRBJ2-1	many	CASSPGGEQFF	TGTGCCAGCAGCCCGGGCGGCGAGCAGTTCTTC
-	TRBV7-9	TRBJ2-1	-	CASRGVAVSSYNEQFF	TGTGCCAGCAGGGGGGTCGCGGTCAGCTCCTACAATGAGCAGTTCTTC
TRBD2	TRBV28	TRBJ2-7	-	CAITSGVTYEQYF	TGTGCCATCACGAGCGGGGTAACCTACGAGCAGTACTTC
TRBD1	TRBV11-2	TRBJ2-7	-	CASSSPGTAYEQYF	TGTGCCAGCAGCTCACCCGGGACAGCCTACGAGCAGTACTTC
-	TRBV28	TRBJ1-5	-	CASTHEGGNPQHF	TGTGCCAGCACGCACGAAGGGGGGAATCCCCAGCATTTT